A single T cell receptor beta chain is shown here with its context. From the RT-PCR reads, TCRdb called clonotypes with MiXCR, one entry per CDR3 protein. The sample holds almost 700,000 distinct CDR3 sequences, approximately 15% seen once. The CDR3 runs to 15 residues. V was pared by 1 base and J by 3 bases, with 9 bases of the junction left unmatched. Germline values: CDR1 DFQATT, CDR2 SNEGSKA (reference sequence). Sequenced input: memory CD4+ T cells from blood. The TCR sequence derives from a female donor in good health, serving as a healthy control. The rearrangement joins TRBV20-1 to TRBJ2-7; 7 nucleotides align to TRBD2. Written as DNA, the CDR3 is TGCAGTGCTAGAGGTGGGAGGGAGGCAGGCTACGAGCAGTACTTC. This gives the protein CSARGGREAGYEQYF.